One sample yielded the 13 T cell receptor beta chains listed below, sequenced in a study of T cell responses to AZD1222 COVID-19 vaccine. TCRdb's table, derived via immunoSEQ multiplex PCR, lists solely in-frame clones and lacks some. There are more than 70,000 clones in the sample; about 85% occur only once, and approximately 1.3% lies in the top ten. The material sequenced was peripheral blood, taken 28 days after the second AZD1222 dose. These receptors were obtained from an adult who received the AZD1222 COVID-19 vaccine.

This rearrangement joins TRBV6-2 or TRBV6-3 to TRBJ2-7; 10 nucleotides agree with TRBD1. After removal of 5 bases from V and 4 bases from J, the junction contained 11 bases not matched to a gene. The CDR3 runs 16 residues. Germline V gene data show CDR1 as MNHEY and CDR2 as SVGEGT. DNA of the CDR3: TGTGCCAGCAGTATATCACCGGGACAGGGGTTTTACGAGCAGTACTTC. As protein: CASSISPGQGFYEQYF.

This chain uses TRBV9 with TRBJ2-3; D is unresolved. The CDR3 contains 14 residues. With 0 bases removed from V and 1 base from J, the gap between germline ends came to 6 bases. Germline V gene lookup returns CDR1 SGDLS and CDR2 YYNGEE. CDR3 DNA sequence: TGTGCCAGCAGCGTAGCATCCCGCACAGATACGCAGTATTTT. Encoded protein: CASSVASRTDTQYF.

This chain links TRBV3-1 (or the pseudogene TRBV3-2) with TRBJ1-5; possible D gene TRBD1, 5 bases. Trimming took off 4 bases at V and 12 bases at J, with 16 bases between the two ends. From germline, CDR1 is LGHDT and CDR2 YNNKEL (reference sequence). This CDR3 region has 13 residues. CDR3 amino acids: CASSRSGTLSQHF. For the CDR3, the DNA is TGTGCCAGCAGCCGATCCGGGACTCTCAGCCAGCATTTT.

The V call is TRBV7-9, the J call TRBJ1-2; D not certain. V lost 6 bases and J lost 5, with 7 bases in between. Germline lookup yields CDR1 SEHNR and CDR2 FQNEAQ (reference sequence). There are 11 residues in the CDR3. In DNA, the CDR3 is TGTGCCAGCAGTCCCCAGTATGGCTACACCTTC. It translates to CASSPQYGYTF.

This clone is medium-sized within its sample. The chain carries TRBV19 and TRBJ1-1; 9 bases are shared with TRBD1. Unmatched junction bases numbered 3, after V lost 7 bases and J lost 6 bases. Per the germline V gene, CDR1 is LNHDA and CDR2 is SQIVND (reference sequence). CDR3 length: 12 amino acids. CDR3 loop: CASKTGGSEAFF. The CDR3 DNA is TGTGCCAGTAAAACAGGGGGCTCTGAAGCTTTCTTT.

The chain recombines TRBV5-1 with TRBJ2-1; D is undetermined. CDR1 and CDR2 (germline): SGHRS, YFSETQ. This CDR3 has 12 amino acids. V lost 0 bases to trimming and J lost 8 bases, with 6 bases between them. DNA of the CDR3: TGCGCCAGCAGCTTGGTTATCGATGAGCAGTTCTTC. Translated: CASSLVIDEQFF.

The CDR3 DNA reads as TGCAGCGTTGAAGCGTCGACAGTGAACACTGAAGCTTTCTTT. Translated: CSVEASTVNTEAFF. This chain links TRBV29-1 with TRBJ1-1; D perhaps matches TRBD1 (5 bases). V lost 1 base to trimming and J lost 0 bases, with 9 bases between them. The CDR3 has 14 amino acids. Germline lookup yields CDR1 SQVTM and CDR2 ANQGSEA.

The chain has TRBV2 and TRBJ1-1, with D possibly TRBD1 on 5 matching bases. The CDR3 totals 15 residues. CDR1 is SNHLY, CDR2 FYNNEI, per germline. Trimming left V 8 bases short and J 2 bases short, with 18 bases between. The CDR3 reads CASRARAELNTEAFF. CDR3 coding DNA: TGTGCCAGCCGAGCCAGGGCCGAACTAAACACTGAAGCTTTCTTT.

The chain recombines TRBV6-5 with TRBJ1-5, with unresolved D. The V and J ends lost 8 bases and 3 bases respectively, with 14 bases between them. There are 14 residues in the CDR3. Germline values: CDR1 MNHEY, CDR2 SVGAGI. In DNA form, the CDR3 reads TGTGCCAGCGAAGAGGAAGGCACCAATCAGCCCCAGCATTTT. It encodes CASEEEGTNQPQHF.

The chain couples TRBV18 to TRBJ1-1; D gene unclear. Trimming took off 3 bases at V and 1 base at J, with 9 bases between the two ends. The CDR3 extends over 14 amino acids. The V gene's germline CDR1 is KGHSH and CDR2 LQKENI. CDR3 protein: CASSPGGGNTEAFF. The CDR3 nucleotides read TGTGCCAGCTCACCTGGAGGAGGGAACACTGAAGCTTTCTTT. Full variable domain (rest looked up from reference TRBV18 and TRBJ1-1): NAGVMQNPRHLVRRRGQEARLRCSPMKGHSHVYWYRQLPEEGLKFMVYLQKENIIDESGMPKERFSAEFPKEGPSILRIQQVVRGDSAAYFCASSPGGGNTEAFFGQGTRLTVV.

This clone was picked up one time. The chain joins TRBV3-1 (or the pseudogene TRBV3-2) to TRBJ2-4; D not resolved. The CDR3 has 14 residues. Germline V gene data show CDR1 as LGHDT and CDR2 as YNNKEL (reference sequence). Trimming removed 1 base at V and 5 bases at J, with 9 bases between. The CDR3 here is CASSQVGGQNIQYF. CDR3 nucleotide sequence: TGTGCCAGCAGCCAAGTGGGTGGGCAAAACATTCAGTACTTC.

The V call is TRBV29-1, the J call TRBJ1-1; 8 nucleotides agree with TRBD1. With 2 bases clipped from V and 8 bases from J, the junction kept 19 bases outside the gene matches. CDR1 and CDR2 from the germline V gene are SQVTM and ANQGSEA. The CDR3 length is 17 residues. The CDR3 DNA reads TGCAGCGTTGAACCCCTGGACTTGGGCAGGACAGGGACAGAAGCTTTCTTT. It translates to CSVEPLDLGRTGTEAFF.

The genes are TRBV27 and TRBJ1-4; 7 bases line up with TRBD1. CDR3 length: 14 amino acids. J was trimmed by 6 bases and V by 3 bases; bases with no gene match: 4. CDR1 is MNHEY and CDR2 is SMNVEV in the germline V gene (reference sequence). In DNA form, the CDR3 reads TGTGCCAGCAGTTTGCAGGGGGTCGATGAAAAACTGTTTTTT. It yields the protein CASSLQGVDEKLFF. Complete variable domain (other parts from reference TRBV27 and TRBJ1-4): EAQVTQNPRYLITVTGKKLTVTCSQNMNHEYMSWYRQDPGLGLRQIYYSMNVEVTDKGDVPEGYKVSRKEKRNFPLILESPSPNQTSLYFCASSLQGVDEKLFFGSGTQLSVL.